This TCR beta chain was observed in a study of OX40 agonist ivuxolimab in advanced cancers. The overall study: Partial responses were seen in three patients, one with hepatocellular carcinoma and two with cutaneous melanoma.

Clones were read by immunoSEQ multiplex PCR, and TCRdb kept only the in-frame ones, dropping some. The sample shows about 50,000 clones, roughly 93% of them seen only once. The germline V gene has CDR1 SQVTM and CDR2 ANQGSEA. The length of the CDR3 is 14 residues. Trimming cost V 7 bases and J 4 bases; bases outside gene matches: 5. Autoimmune disease history or systemic immunosuppression barred patients. The investigators sampled blood at baseline, at cycle 4 day 1, and at cycle 7 day 1. The J gene is TRBJ2-7, the V gene TRBV29-1; 15 bases map to TRBD2. The sequence was collected from an adult with an advanced solid tumor such as melanoma, head and neck, liver or kidney cancer. Here the sequenced sample was CD4+ or CD8+ T cells sorted from blood, taken in a trial of the OX40 agonist ivuxolimab. The CDR3 is CSAVGLAGGYEQYF. The CDR3 nucleotides read TGCAGCGCCGTGGGACTAGCGGGAGGTTACGAGCAGTACTTC.